The rows below give T cell receptor beta chains drawn from one sample of a study of TIL therapy for anti-PD-1-resistant metastatic lung cancer. Assay used: immunoSEQ multiplex PCR; TCRdb lists only in-frame clones, some missing. The profile shows under 35,000 clones, 74% of them singletons. This sample comprised blood, obtained at baseline. The receptor set was obtained from a woman aged 25-80 years with non-small cell lung cancer. CDR3s include the opening cysteine and the closing phenylalanine or tryptophan. The D gene is left open where the match is weak. Only some rows state a clone size, as once, few, many or a class for expanded clones.

>once|TRBV7-2|TRBJ1-5|NA
TGTGCCAGCAGCTTAGGCCTGGGGACCCCAAATCAGCCCCAGCATTTT
CASSLGLGTPNQPQHF
>NA|TRBV7-9|TRBJ2-2|TRBD2
TGTGCCAGCAGCCCCAGACTAGCGGGAGTGTGGAACACCGGGGAGCTGTTTTTT
CASSPRLAGVWNTGELFF
>once|TRBV5-4|TRBJ2-1|TRBD2
TGTGCCAGCAGCACTAGCGGGAGACGCGGGTACAATGAGCAGTTCTTC
CASSTSGRRGYNEQFF
>NA|TRBV6-5|TRBJ2-5|NA
TGTGCCAGCAGTTACTCCGTAGGGGGGGGAGAGACCCAGTACTTC
CASSYSVGGGETQYF
>NA|TRBV7-6|TRBJ1-4|NA
TGTGCCAGCAGCCCCTTTCAGGGAAGTGAAAAACTGTTTTTT
CASSPFQGSEKLFF
>NA|TRBV6-5|TRBJ2-7|TRBD2
TGTGCCAGCGCAAGGACTAGCGGGAGTCAGGAGCAGTACTTC
CASARTSGSQEQYF
>NA|TRBV9|TRBJ1-1|NA
TGTGCCAGCAGCGTAGTATTACGAGGGGCCCCGACTGAAGCTTTCTTT
CASSVVLRGAPTEAFF
>NA|TRBV7-9|TRBJ2-2|NA
TGTGCCAGCAGACGAACATTACCAGGCACCGGGGAGCTGTTTTTT
CASRRTLPGTGELFF
>few|TRBV19|TRBJ2-2|NA
TGTGCCAGTAGTAACCCGAACACCGGGGAGCTGTTTTTT
CASSNPNTGELFF
>NA|TRBV11-2|TRBJ2-5|NA
TGTGCCAGCAGCCTCGAAGAGACCCAGTACTTC
CASSLEETQYF
>NA|TRBV5-1|TRBJ2-1|TRBD2
TGCGCCAGCAGCAAGGGACTAGGTGATGAGCAGTTCTTC
CASSKGLGDEQFF
>NA|TRBV2|TRBJ1-5|NA
TGTGCCAGCAGCCCGACCGGCGGAAGCAATCAGCCCCAGCATTTT
CASSPTGGSNQPQHF
>NA|TRBV30|TRBJ2-7|TRBD2
TGTGCCTGGAGTGTACGCGGCCGACTAGCGGGGTACGAGCAGTACTTC
CAWSVRGRLAGYEQYF
>NA|TRBV9|TRBJ2-5|NA
TGTGCCAGCAGCCTGTCCGGGTCTCTAGAGACCCAGTACTTC
CASSLSGSLETQYF
>NA|TRBV5-1|TRBJ1-5|TRBD1
TGCGCCAGCAGCTTGGGACAGGGGGGAGTTAATCAGCCCCAGCATTTT
CASSLGQGGVNQPQHF
>NA|TRBV5-6|TRBJ2-7|TRBD1
TGTGCCAGCAGCTATGGACAGGGGGCAGCGCTGAACGAGCAGTACTTC
CASSYGQGAALNEQYF
>NA|TRBV5-8|TRBJ1-2|NA
TGTGCCAGCAGCTTGGATGCCAGATCTAACTATGGCTACACCTTC
CASSLDARSNYGYTF
>few|TRBV2|TRBJ2-5|NA
TGTGCCAGCAATCGGCAGTCTCAAGAGACCCAGTACTTC
CASNRQSQETQYF
>NA|TRBV6-5|TRBJ2-7|NA
TGTGCCAGCAGTTATCCCAGATCCTACGAGCAGTACTTC
CASSYPRSYEQYF
>NA|TRBV5-5|TRBJ2-7|TRBD2
TGTGCCAGCAGCCCCCGGGACTATAACGAGCAGTACTTC
CASSPRDYNEQYF
>NA|TRBV5-1|TRBJ2-5|TRBD1
TGCGCCAGCAGCTCCCGGGACAGGGGCCAAGAGACCCAGTACTTC
CASSSRDRGQETQYF
>once|TRBV9|TRBJ2-3|TRBD2
TGTGCCAGCAGCGTAGCTAGCGGGATTACATATACGCAGTATTTT
CASSVASGITYTQYF
>NA|TRBV5-5|TRBJ1-1|NA
TGTGCCAGCAGCTTGGCCGCAGGCAGGGTGGACACTGAAGCTTTCTTT
CASSLAAGRVDTEAFF
>few|TRBV30|TRBJ2-7|NA
TGTGCCCACGGTGCGGACCCTCAATACTTC
CAHGADPQYF
>once|TRBV19|TRBJ1-3|NA
TGTGCCAGTAGTATTTCTTACTCTGGAAACACCATATATTTT
CASSISYSGNTIYF
>NA|TRBV9|TRBJ2-1|NA
TGTGCCAGCAGCCCACCCACCAATGAGCAGTTCTTC
CASSPPTNEQFF
>NA|TRBV9|TRBJ2-5|NA
TGTGCCAGCAGCGTAACGGGGAAACAAGAGACCCAGTACTTC
CASSVTGKQETQYF
>NA|TRBV6-1|TRBJ2-2|NA
TGTGCCAGCAGTGTAACGGTCACCGGGGAGCTGTTTTTT
CASSVTVTGELFF
>NA|TRBV6-1|TRBJ1-5|NA
TGTGCCAGCAGTGAAAGGGTCAGTCAGCCCCAGCATTTT
CASSERVSQPQHF
>NA|TRBV2|TRBJ2-2|NA
TGTGCCAGCAGTGAGGTTGGGGCCAACACCGGGGAGCTGTTTTTT
CASSEVGANTGELFF
>NA|TRBV11-2|TRBJ2-1|NA
TGTGCCAGCAGCGACCTGACAGGTTACAATGAGCAGTTCTTC
CASSDLTGYNEQFF
>few|TRBV7-6|TRBJ2-6|NA
TGTGCCAGCAGCACCATATTCTCTGGGGCCAACGTCCTGACTTTC
CASSTIFSGANVLTF
>NA|TRBV5-1|TRBJ2-5|TRBD2
TGCGCCAGCAGCCAACCTAGCGGGAGGTTAGGGGAGACCCAGTACTTC
CASSQPSGRLGETQYF
>NA|TRBV15|TRBJ1-6|NA
TGTGCCACCAGCAGTGGCCCTCAGGACTCACCCCTCCACTTT
CATSSGPQDSPLHF
>NA|TRBV9|TRBJ2-7|NA
TGTGCCAGCAGCGTAGGGACCCTAGGGTGGGAGCAGTACTTC
CASSVGTLGWEQYF
>few|TRBV6-1|TRBJ2-5|NA
TGTGCCAGTACGATGGCCCGCCAAGAGACCCAGTACTTC
CASTMARQETQYF
>NA|TRBV6-1|TRBJ2-3|TRBD2
TGTGCCAGCAGTGAAGACCCAACTAGCGGTATCACAGATACGCAGTATTTT
CASSEDPTSGITDTQYF
>NA|TRBV13|TRBJ2-7|NA
TGTGCCAGCAGCCGCCTCTCGCACGAGCAGTACTTC
CASSRLSHEQYF
>NA|TRBV2|TRBJ2-1|NA
TGTGCCAGCCGGACTGGATTGACTTACAATGAGCAGTTCTTC
CASRTGLTYNEQFF
>NA|TRBV5-1|TRBJ2-7|NA
TGCGCCAGCAGCAGAGCGAGGACAGAGTACGAGCAGTACTTC
CASSRARTEYEQYF
>NA|TRBV7-8|TRBJ2-7|NA
TGTGCCAGCAGCTCAGCCCCTGGGGGCGGCTACGAGCAGTACTTC
CASSSAPGGGYEQYF
>NA|TRBV18|TRBJ2-6|NA
TGTGCCAGCTCACCACCGCGGAACTCTGGGGCCAACGTCCTGACTTTC
CASSPPRNSGANVLTF
>NA|TRBV28|TRBJ1-5|NA
TGTGCCAGCAGTCGGGATTGGGCCCAGCATTTT
CASSRDWAQHF
>medium-sized|TRBV28|TRBJ1-5|TRBD1
TGTGCCAGCAACCCAGGGGGCAGTCTCGGTCCGCCCCAGCATTTT
CASNPGGSLGPPQHF
>NA|TRBV27|TRBJ2-2|TRBD1
TGTGCCAGCAGTTTGGGACCGAACAGGGGGCTGGGCACCGGGGAGCTGTTTTTT
CASSLGPNRGLGTGELFF
>NA|TRBV6-1|TRBJ2-7|NA
TGTGCCAGCAGAATGGGTTGGTCCTACGAGCAGTACTTC
CASRMGWSYEQYF
>few|TRBV29-1|TRBJ2-1|TRBD2
TGCAGCTCATTTAGCGGGAGTAATGAGCAGTTCTTC
CSSFSGSNEQFF
>NA|TRBV19|TRBJ1-1|TRBD1
TGTGCCAGTATTACAGGGGGGACTGAAGCTTTCTTT
CASITGGTEAFF
>once|TRBV19|TRBJ2-3|TRBD2
TGTGCCAGTAGTATAGGACTAGCGGGTGCCACAGATACGCAGTATTTT
CASSIGLAGATDTQYF
>NA|TRBV18|TRBJ1-5|NA
TGTGCCAGCTCACCCTTGTTTGGACAGAGAGATCAGCCCCAGCATTTT
CASSPLFGQRDQPQHF
>NA|TRBV28|TRBJ2-7|NA
TGTGCCAGCAGTTTGGAGGCGGAGGACTACGAGCAGTACTTC
CASSLEAEDYEQYF
>once|TRBV28|TRBJ1-5|TRBD1
TGTGCCAGCAATCCCTGGCAGGGGGCAGATCAGCCCCAGCATTTT
CASNPWQGADQPQHF
>NA|TRBV6-4|TRBJ1-2|TRBD1
TGTGCCAGCAGTCCAGGGGGCGCGGTTGGCTATGGCTACACCTTC
CASSPGGAVGYGYTF
>NA|TRBV5-1|TRBJ2-7|NA
TGCGCCAGCAGCTTGGAAACTAACCCTTCCTACGAGCAGTACTTC
CASSLETNPSYEQYF
>NA|TRBV5-1|TRBJ2-7|TRBD2
TGCGCCAGCAGCTGGCGGGAGCCTTATTACGAGCAGTACTTC
CASSWREPYYEQYF
>NA|TRBV29-1|TRBJ1-1|NA
TGCAGCGTTGAAAAGCCGAGAGCCTTGAACACTGAAGCTTTCTTT
CSVEKPRALNTEAFF
>NA|TRBV14|TRBJ2-3|NA
TGTGCCAGCAGCCGCTTCGATACAGATACGCAGTATTTT
CASSRFDTDTQYF